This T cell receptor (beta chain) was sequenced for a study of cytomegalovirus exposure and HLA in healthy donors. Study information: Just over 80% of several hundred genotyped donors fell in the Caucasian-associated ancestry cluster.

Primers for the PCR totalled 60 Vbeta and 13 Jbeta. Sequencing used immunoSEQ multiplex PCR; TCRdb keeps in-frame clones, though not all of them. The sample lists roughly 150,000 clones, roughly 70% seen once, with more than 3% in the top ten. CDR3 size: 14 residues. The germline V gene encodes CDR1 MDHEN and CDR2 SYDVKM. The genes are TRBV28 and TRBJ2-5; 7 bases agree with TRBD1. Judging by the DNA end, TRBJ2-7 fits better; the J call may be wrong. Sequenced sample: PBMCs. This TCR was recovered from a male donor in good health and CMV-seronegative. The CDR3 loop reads CASSTRQGFYEQYF. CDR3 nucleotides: TGTGCCAGCAGTACCCGACAGGGTTTCTACGAGCAGTACTTC.